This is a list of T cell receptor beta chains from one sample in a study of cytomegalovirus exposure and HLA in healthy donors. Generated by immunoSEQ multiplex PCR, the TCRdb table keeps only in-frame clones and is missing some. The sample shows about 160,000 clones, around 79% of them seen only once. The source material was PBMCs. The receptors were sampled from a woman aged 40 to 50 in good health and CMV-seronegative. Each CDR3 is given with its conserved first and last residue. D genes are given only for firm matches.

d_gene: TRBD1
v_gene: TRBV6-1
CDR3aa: CASSGQGRSPLHF

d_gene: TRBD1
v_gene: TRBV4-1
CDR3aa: CASSQTLTGDNQPQHF

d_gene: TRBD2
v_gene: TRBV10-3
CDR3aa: CAISGLAGAEETQYF

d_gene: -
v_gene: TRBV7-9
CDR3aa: CASRAGDYGYTF

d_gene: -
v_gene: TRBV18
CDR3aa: CASSPQGSRSYEQYF

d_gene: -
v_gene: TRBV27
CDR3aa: CASRGAHNYNSPLHF

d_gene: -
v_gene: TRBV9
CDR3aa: CASSARAGMNTEAFF

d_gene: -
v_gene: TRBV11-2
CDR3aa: CASSLAGASSAQYF

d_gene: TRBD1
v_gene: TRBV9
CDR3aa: CASSVGRDRGSPLHF

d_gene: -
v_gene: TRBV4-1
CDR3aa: CASKSWTTQETQYF

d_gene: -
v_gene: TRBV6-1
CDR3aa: CASSQLGLVTF

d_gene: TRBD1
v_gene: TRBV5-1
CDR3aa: CASSLPGGHEQYF

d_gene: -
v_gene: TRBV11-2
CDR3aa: CASSSSDRTNYGYTF

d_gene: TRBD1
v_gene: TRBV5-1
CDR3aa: CASSRQGQETQYF

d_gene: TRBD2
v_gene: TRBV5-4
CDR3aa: CASSTSGGARNEQFF

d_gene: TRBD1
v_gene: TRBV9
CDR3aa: CASSESGGHTEAFF

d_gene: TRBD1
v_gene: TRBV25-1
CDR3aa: CASRAQGDTEAFF

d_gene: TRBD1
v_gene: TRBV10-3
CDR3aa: CAISRGTVPGQLQHF

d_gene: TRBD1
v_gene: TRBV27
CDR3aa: CASSPHGQGINQPQHF

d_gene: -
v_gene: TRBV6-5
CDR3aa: CASSYLGKKLFF

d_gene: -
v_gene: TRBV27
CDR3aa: CASSSGYGYTF

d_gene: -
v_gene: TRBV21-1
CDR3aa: CARGQGATPLHF

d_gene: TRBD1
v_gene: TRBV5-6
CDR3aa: CASSSGTGITGELFF

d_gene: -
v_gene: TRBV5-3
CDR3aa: CARSFFPGELFF

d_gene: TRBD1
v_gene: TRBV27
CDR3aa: CASSNPGQGNTEAFF

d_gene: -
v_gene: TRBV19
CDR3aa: CASSTYREGNQPQHF

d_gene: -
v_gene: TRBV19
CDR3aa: CATNVQGPYSNQPQHF

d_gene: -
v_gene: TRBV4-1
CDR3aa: CASSQGQGSNYEQYF

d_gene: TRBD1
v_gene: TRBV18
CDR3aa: CASSQGAASNQPQHF

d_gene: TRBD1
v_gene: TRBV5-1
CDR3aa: CASSLGETGVTEAFF

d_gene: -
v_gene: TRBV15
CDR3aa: CATSRDLGPYEQYF

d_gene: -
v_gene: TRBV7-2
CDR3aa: CASSLQPSGLSYEQYF

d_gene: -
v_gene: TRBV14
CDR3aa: CASSHNPGGRGYTF

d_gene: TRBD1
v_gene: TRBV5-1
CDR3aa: CASSLDRGTSNTEAFF

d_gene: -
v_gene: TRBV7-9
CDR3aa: CASSFVFVGDYGYTF

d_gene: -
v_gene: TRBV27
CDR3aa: CASSLTGRRNQPQHF

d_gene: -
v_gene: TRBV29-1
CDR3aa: CSSQGRGVQYF

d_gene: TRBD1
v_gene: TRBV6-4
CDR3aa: CASSTGQGNQPQHF

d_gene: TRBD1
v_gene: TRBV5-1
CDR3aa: CASSDDRGTNTEAFF

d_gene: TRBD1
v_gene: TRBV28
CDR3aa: CASRGQLSNQPQHF

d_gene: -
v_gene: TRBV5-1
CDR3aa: CASSLTGEVTQYF

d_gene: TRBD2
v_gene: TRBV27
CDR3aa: CASSSRRGTYTDTQYF

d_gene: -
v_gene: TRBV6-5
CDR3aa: CASNSLPTEAFF

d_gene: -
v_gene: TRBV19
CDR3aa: CASSMSRDTEAFF

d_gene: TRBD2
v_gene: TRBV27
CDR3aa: CASSLVASGYQETQYF

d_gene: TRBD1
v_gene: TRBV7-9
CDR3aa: CASSYGQEPFYGYTF

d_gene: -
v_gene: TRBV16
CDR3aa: CASSQQGGDGYTF

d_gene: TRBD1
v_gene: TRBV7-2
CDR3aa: CASSFLDRLTEQYF

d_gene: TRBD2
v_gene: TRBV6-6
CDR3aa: CASSYGTGGAIFEQYF

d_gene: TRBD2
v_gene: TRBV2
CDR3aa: CASSELASGGDEQYF

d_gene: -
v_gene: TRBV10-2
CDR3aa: CASSLGQPTGELFF

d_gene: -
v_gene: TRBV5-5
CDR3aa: CASSRDTAQETQYF

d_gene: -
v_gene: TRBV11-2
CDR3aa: CASSPGHLYNEQFF